This T cell receptor beta chain appears in the sequencing data of a study of human T cells and chemical hapten exposure. Study-wide context: Subjects had 2% DPC placed on roughly 2 cm by roughly 2 cm of upper inner arm skin for sensitization. Patients were mainly female, each with alopecia areata, totalis or universalis. Study-wide results and caveats: The number of TCRs over 1 in 1000 frequency stayed unchanged after DPC. Expanded TCRs clustered into significantly more large CDR3 similarity groups than controls, the analysis revealed.

This clonotype has at least ten counts. Its cognate antigen is unknown. In TCRdb, the RACE reads were re-called with MiXCR into one record per CDR3 protein. The sample consists of fewer than 100,000 distinct CDR3 sequences, 9.5% to 15% of them appearing once. The germline CDR1 and CDR2 sequences are DFQATT and SNEGSKA (reference sequence). The CDR3 is 12 residues long. Deletions cut 3 bases from V and 2 bases from J, with 8 bases between. As for time point: patch test 1, 2 weeks after DPC sensitization. The treatment denotes: therapeutic diphenylcyclopropenone sensitization with weekly scalp DPC. The sample here was whole blood, taken in connection with sensitization to the hapten diphenylcyclopropenone (DPC). The TCR sequence derives from a woman aged 40 to 50 with alopecia areata. Some clones in this sample may be carry-over from other donors' samples. V is TRBV20-1 and J is TRBJ2-7; D may be TRBD2 (5 bases). CDR3 loop: CSASEGAYEQYF. The CDR3 region has the DNA TGCAGTGCTAGTGAGGGAGCCTACGAGCAGTACTTC.